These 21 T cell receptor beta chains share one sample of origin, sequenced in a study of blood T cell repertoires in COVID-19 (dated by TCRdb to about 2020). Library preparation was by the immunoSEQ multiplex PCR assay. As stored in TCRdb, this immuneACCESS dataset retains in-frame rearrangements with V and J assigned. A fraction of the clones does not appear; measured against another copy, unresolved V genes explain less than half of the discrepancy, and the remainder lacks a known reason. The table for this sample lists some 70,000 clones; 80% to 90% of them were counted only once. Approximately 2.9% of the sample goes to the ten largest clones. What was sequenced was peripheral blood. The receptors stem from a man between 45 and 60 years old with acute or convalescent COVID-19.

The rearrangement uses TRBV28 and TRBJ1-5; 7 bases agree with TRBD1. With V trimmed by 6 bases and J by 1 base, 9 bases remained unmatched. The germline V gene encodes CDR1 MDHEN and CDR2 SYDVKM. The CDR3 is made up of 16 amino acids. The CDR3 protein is CASSHLKDRSNQPQHF. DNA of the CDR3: TGTGCCAGCAGCCATTTGAAGGACAGGAGCAATCAGCCCCAGCATTTT.

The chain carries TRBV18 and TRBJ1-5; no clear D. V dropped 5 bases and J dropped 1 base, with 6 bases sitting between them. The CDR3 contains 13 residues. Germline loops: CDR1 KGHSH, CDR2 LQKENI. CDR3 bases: TGTGCCAGCTCAGGGCCCAGCAATCAGCCCCAGCATTTT. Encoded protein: CASSGPSNQPQHF.

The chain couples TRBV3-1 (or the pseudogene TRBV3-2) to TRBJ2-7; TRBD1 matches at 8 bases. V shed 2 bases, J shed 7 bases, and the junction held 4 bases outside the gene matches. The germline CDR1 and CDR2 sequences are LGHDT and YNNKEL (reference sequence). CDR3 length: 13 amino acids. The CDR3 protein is CASSQQGAREQYF. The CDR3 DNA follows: TGTGCCAGCAGCCAACAGGGGGCGAGGGAGCAGTACTTC.

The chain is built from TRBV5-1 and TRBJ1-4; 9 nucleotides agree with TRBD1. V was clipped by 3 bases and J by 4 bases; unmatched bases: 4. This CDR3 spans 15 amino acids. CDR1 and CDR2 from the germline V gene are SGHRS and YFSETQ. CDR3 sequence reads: CASSSTGQGNEKLFF. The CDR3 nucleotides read TGCGCCAGCAGCTCCACGGGACAGGGTAATGAAAAACTGTTTTTT. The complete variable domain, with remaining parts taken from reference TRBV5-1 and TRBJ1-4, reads KAGVTQTPRYLIKTRGQQVTLSCSPISGHRSVSWYQQTPGQGLQFLFEYFSETQRNKGNFPGRFSGRQFSNSRSEMNVSTLELGDSALYLCASSSTGQGNEKLFFGSGTQLSVL.

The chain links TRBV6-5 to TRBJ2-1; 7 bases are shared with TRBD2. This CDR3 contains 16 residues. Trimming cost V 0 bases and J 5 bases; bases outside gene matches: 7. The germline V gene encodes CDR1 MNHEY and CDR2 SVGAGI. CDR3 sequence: CASSYSSGLRNNEQFF. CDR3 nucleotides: TGTGCCAGCAGTTACTCGTCGGGACTAAGAAACAATGAGCAGTTCTTC.

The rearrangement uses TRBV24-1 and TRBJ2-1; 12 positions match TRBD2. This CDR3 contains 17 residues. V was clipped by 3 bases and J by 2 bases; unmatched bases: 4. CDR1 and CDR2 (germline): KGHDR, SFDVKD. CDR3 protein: CATSDPSGREAYNEQFF. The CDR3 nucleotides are TGTGCCACCAGTGATCCTAGCGGGAGGGAGGCCTACAATGAGCAGTTCTTC.

This chain's CDR3 is CASSFERAAGSQYV. CDR3 DNA: TGTGCCAGCAGCTTCGAACGGGCTGCGGGTTCCCAGTACGTC. This sequence joins TRBV5-4 and TRBJ2-7; a weak D match, TRBD2 (5 bases). The CDR3 is 14 amino acids. V was trimmed by 2 bases and J by 10 bases, leaving 19 bases between them. Germline V gene lookup returns CDR1 SGHNT and CDR2 YYREEE (reference sequence).

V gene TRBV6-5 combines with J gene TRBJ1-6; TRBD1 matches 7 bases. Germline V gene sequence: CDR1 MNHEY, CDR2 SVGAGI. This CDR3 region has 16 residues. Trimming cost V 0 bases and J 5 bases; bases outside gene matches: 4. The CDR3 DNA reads TGTGCCAGCAGTTACTCGATGGACAGGCATAATTCACCCCTCCACTTT. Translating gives CASSYSMDRHNSPLHF.

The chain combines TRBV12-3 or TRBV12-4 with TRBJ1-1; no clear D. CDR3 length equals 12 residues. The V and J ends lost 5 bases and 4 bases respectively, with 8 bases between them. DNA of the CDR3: TGTGCCAGCAGTCCCGGGAGCACTGAAGCTTTCTTT. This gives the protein CASSPGSTEAFF.

The CDR3 region has the DNA TGTGCCAGCAGCAGACACAGGGAACAGGGCTACACCTTC. Translation: CASSRHREQGYTF. V usage is TRBV6-2 or TRBV6-3 and J usage is TRBJ1-2, with a possible D match to TRBD1 (6 bases). Between the trimmed V and J ends, which lost 6 bases and 8 bases, there was a span of 16 bases. Germline assignment: CDR1 MNHEY and CDR2 SVGEGT. This CDR3 has 13 amino acids.

The CDR3 DNA follows: TGTGCCAGCAGCTTGGGACAGTATCCGGATGAGCAGTTCTTC. Its protein is CASSLGQYPDEQFF. The V gene is TRBV5-4, the J gene TRBJ2-1, with D maybe TRBD1 (5 bases). This CDR3 has 14 residues. CDR1 SGHNT and CDR2 YYREEE come from the germline V gene (reference sequence). Trimming shortened V by 0 bases and J by 8 bases, and 12 bases separated the two germline ends.

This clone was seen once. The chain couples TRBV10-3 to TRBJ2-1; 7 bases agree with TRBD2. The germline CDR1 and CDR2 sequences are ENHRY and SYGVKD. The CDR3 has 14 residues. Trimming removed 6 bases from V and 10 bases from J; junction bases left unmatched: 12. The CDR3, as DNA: TGTGCCATCAGCCCGGGCGCGGGGGTTAGGGAGCAGTTCTTC. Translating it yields CAISPGAGVREQFF.

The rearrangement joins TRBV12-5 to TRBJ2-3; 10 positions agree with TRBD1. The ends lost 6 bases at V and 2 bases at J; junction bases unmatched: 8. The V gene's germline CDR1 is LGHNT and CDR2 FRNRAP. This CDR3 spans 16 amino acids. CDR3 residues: CASGLGTGATTDTQYF. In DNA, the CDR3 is TGTGCTAGTGGCCTCGGGACAGGGGCCACCACAGATACGCAGTATTTT.

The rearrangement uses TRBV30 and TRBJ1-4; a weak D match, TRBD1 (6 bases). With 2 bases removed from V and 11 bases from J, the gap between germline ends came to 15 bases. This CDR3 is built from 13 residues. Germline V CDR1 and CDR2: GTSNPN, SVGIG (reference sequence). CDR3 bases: TGTGCCTGGAGTCTAGCGGGGGGCAGTAAACTGTTTTTT. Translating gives CAWSLAGGSKLFF.

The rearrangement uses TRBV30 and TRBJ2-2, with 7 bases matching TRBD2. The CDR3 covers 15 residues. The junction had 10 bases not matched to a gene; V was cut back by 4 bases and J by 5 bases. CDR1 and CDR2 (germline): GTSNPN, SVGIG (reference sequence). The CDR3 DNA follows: TGTGCCTGGAATAAACTCCTGGGAGGGACCGGGGAGCTGTTTTTT. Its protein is CAWNKLLGGTGELFF.

The chain's CDR3 is CASSSGQLNTEAFF. For the CDR3, the DNA is TGTGCCAGCAGTTCCGGACAGCTGAACACTGAAGCTTTCTTT. This rearrangement joins TRBV6-5 to TRBJ1-1; D is perhaps TRBD1 (6 bases). The CDR3 contains 14 residues. Germline CDR1 MNHEY, CDR2 SVGAGI. The ends were cut back, 4 bases at V and 0 bases at J, with 9 bases in the middle.

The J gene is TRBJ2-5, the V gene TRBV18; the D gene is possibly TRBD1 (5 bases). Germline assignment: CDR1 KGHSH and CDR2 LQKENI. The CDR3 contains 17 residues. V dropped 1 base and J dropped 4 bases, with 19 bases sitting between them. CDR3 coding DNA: TGTGCCAGCTCACCACGGTTGGGGCGAGGCGATCGAGAGACCCAGTACTTC. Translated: CASSPRLGRGDRETQYF.

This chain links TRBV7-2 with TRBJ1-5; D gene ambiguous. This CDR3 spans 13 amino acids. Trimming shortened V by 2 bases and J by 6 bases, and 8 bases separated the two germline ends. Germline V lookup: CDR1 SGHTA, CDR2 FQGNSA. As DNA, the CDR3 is TGTGCCAGCAGCTTATGGGCAGGTCAGCCCCAGCATTTT. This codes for CASSLWAGQPQHF.

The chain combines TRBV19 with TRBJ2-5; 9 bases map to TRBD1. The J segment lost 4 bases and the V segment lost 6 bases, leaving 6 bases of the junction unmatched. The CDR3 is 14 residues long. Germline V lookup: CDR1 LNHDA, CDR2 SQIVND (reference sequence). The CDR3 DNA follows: TGTGCCAGTAGGCTCGGGACAGGGATAGAGACCCAGTACTTC. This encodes CASRLGTGIETQYF. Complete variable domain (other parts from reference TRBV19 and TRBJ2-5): DGGITQSPKYLFRKEGQNVTLSCEQNLNHDAMYWYRQDPGQGLRLIYYSQIVNDFQKGDIAEGYSVSREKKESFPLTVTSAQKNPTAFYLCASRLGTGIETQYFGPGTRLLVL.

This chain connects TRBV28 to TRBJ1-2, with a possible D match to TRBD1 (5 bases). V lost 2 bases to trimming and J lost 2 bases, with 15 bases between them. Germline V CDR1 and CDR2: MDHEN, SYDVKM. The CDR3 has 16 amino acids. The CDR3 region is CASSLRGTVGNYGYTF. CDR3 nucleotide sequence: TGTGCCAGCAGTTTACGGGGGACGGTAGGGAACTATGGCTACACCTTC.

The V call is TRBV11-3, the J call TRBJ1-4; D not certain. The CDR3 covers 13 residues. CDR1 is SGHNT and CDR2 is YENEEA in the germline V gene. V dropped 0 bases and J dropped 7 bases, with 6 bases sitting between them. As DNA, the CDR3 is TGTGCCAGCAGCTTAGATCGGGTTGAAAAACTGTTTTTT. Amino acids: CASSLDRVEKLFF.